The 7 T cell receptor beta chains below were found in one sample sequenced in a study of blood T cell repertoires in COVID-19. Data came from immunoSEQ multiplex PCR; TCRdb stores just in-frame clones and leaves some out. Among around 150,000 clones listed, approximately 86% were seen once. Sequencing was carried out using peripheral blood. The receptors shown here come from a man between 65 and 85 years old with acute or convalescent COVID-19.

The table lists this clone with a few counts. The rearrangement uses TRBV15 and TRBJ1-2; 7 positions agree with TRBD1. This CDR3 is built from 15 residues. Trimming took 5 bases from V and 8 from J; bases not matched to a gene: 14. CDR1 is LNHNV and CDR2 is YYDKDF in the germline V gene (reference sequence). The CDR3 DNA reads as TGTGCCACCAGCGGAAGACAACAGGGGCCTGGGGGCTACACCTTC. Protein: CATSGRQQGPGGYTF.

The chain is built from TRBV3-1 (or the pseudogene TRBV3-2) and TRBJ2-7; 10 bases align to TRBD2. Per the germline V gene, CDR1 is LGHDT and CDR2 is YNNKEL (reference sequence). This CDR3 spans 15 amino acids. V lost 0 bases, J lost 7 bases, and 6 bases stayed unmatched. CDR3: CASSQEAGGPREQYF. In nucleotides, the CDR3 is TGTGCCAGCAGCCAAGAAGCGGGAGGGCCTCGGGAGCAGTACTTC.

CDR3 nucleotide sequence: TGTGCCAGCTGGGACAGAAACTCTGGAAACACCATATATTTT. Translating it yields CASWDRNSGNTIYF. The V call is TRBV6-5, the J call TRBJ1-3; 7 bases agree with TRBD1. The CDR3 contains 14 residues. Trimming at V came to 8 bases and at J to 0 bases, leaving 4 bases not matched to a gene. Per the germline V gene, CDR1 is MNHEY and CDR2 is SVGAGI.

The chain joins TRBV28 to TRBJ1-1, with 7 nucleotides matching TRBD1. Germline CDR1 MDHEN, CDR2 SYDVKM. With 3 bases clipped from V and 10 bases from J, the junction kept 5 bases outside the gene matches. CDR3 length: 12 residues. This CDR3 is CASSFLAGGAFF. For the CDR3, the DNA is TGTGCCAGCAGTTTTCTGGCAGGGGGAGCTTTCTTT.

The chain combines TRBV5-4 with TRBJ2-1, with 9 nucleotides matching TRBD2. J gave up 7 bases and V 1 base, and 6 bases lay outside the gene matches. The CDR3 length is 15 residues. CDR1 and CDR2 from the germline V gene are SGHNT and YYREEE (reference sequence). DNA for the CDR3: TGTGCCAGCAGCTTGCGCGGTAGCGGGAGTAATGAGCAGTTCTTC. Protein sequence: CASSLRGSGSNEQFF.

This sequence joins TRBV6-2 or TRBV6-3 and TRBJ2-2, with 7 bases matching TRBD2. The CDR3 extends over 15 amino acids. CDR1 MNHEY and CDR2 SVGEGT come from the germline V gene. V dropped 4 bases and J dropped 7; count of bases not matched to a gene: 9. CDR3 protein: CASSFVGGVNGELFF. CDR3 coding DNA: TGTGCCAGCAGTTTTGTGGGAGGGGTTAACGGGGAGCTGTTTTTT.

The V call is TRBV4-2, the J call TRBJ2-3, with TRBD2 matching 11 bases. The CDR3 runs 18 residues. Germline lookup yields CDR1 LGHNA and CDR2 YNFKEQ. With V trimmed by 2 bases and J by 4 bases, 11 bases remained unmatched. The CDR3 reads CASSQRPSTSGSPDTQYF. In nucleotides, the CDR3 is TGTGCCAGCAGCCAACGCCCCTCTACTAGCGGGAGCCCAGATACGCAGTATTTT.